These 14 T cell receptor beta chains were all obtained from the same sample, sequenced in a study of OX40 agonist ivuxolimab in advanced cancers. Sequencing used immunoSEQ multiplex PCR; TCRdb keeps in-frame clones, though not all of them. This table holds around 58,000 clones, approximately 94% found once. This sample comprised CD4+ or CD8+ T cells sorted from blood, obtained in a trial of the OX40 agonist ivuxolimab. The receptors here all came from an adult with an advanced solid tumor such as melanoma, head and neck, liver or kidney cancer.

The chain carries TRBV4-3 and TRBJ2-3, with a possible D match to TRBD1 (5 bases). V lost 2 bases and J 6 bases, leaving 12 bases between the germline ends. The CDR3 spans 14 residues. CDR1 is LGHNA and CDR2 is YSLEER in the germline V gene. The CDR3 nucleotides read TGCGCCAGCAGCCAAAAGGGGTTAGATGATACGCAGTATTTT. It translates to CASSQKGLDDTQYF.

The sample holds many counts of this clone. The chain links TRBV2 to TRBJ2-7; D might be TRBD1 or TRBD2, each matching 6 bases. The CDR3 sequence is 14 residues long. Trimming took off 1 base at V and 2 bases at J, with 9 bases between the two ends. Germline assignment: CDR1 SNHLY and CDR2 FYNNEI. In nucleotides, the CDR3 is TGTGCCAGCAGTGAAGGGGGGGCCGCCTACGAGCAGTACTTC. It encodes CASSEGGAAYEQYF.

The genes are TRBV7-9 and TRBJ2-1; 8 nucleotides line up with TRBD1. The V segment lost 5 bases and the J segment 6 bases; nucleotides outside the gene matches: 15. Germline V gene data show CDR1 as SEHNR and CDR2 as FQNEAQ (reference sequence). The CDR3 runs 17 residues. This chain's CDR3 is CASSPPDGQGFSNEQFF. The CDR3 coding sequence is TGTGCCAGCAGCCCACCAGATGGACAGGGCTTTTCCAATGAGCAGTTCTTC. Full variable domain (rest looked up from reference TRBV7-9 and TRBJ2-1): DTGVSQNPRHKITKRGQNVTFRCDPISEHNRLYWYRQTLGQGPEFLTYFQNEAQLEKSRLLSDRFSAERPKGSFSTLEIQRTEQGDSAMYLCASSPPDGQGFSNEQFFGPGTRLTVL.

The chain carries TRBV15 and TRBJ1-5; 10 bases line up with TRBD1. Germline CDR1 and CDR2: LNHNV and YYDKDF (reference sequence). The CDR3 covers 17 residues. The V gene end was trimmed by 2 bases and the J gene end by 7 bases; junction bases not matched to a gene: 11. Here the CDR3 reads CATSRSSRTGGIQPQHF. The CDR3 nucleotides are TGTGCCACCAGCAGAAGCTCAAGGACAGGGGGGATCCAGCCCCAGCATTTT.

The chain uses TRBV6-5 and TRBJ2-2; D gene uncertain. The V end was cut by 6 bases, the J end by 3 bases, with 2 bases between. CDR3 length equals 11 residues. The germline gives CDR1 MNHEY, CDR2 SVGAGI. For the CDR3, the DNA is TGTGCCAGCAGGTACACCGGGGAGCTGTTTTTT. This codes for CASRYTGELFF.

The rearrangement joins TRBV9 to TRBJ1-3; D is ambiguous. This CDR3 comprises 16 residues. Trimming shortened V by 0 bases and J by 2 bases, and 12 bases separated the two germline ends. CDR1 is SGDLS and CDR2 is YYNGEE in the germline V gene. The CDR3 DNA reads as TGTGCCAGCAGCGTAGGGGGAGGTAACCCTGGAAACACCATATATTTT. As protein: CASSVGGGNPGNTIYF.

J is TRBJ1-1 and V is TRBV9, with D maybe TRBD1 (5 bases). Germline CDR1 is SGDLS and CDR2 is YYNGEE. CDR3 length: 15 amino acids. V lost 3 bases and J lost 5, with 17 bases in between. DNA of the CDR3: TGTGCCAGCAGCGGTCCCGAAGGGGTAGAAACTGAAGCTTTCTTT. It specifies CASSGPEGVETEAFF.

This clone was picked up one time. V and J are TRBV4-3 and TRBJ2-3; D is perhaps TRBD1 (6 bases). The CDR3 has 19 residues. V was pared by 1 base and J by 5 bases, with 25 bases between. The V gene's germline CDR1 is LGHNA and CDR2 YSLEER. CDR3 region: CASSQVPNPTGFNGDTQYF. The CDR3 DNA is TGCGCCAGCAGCCAAGTGCCCAACCCGACAGGTTTTAATGGAGATACGCAGTATTTT.

V usage is TRBV18 and J usage is TRBJ2-7; maybe TRBD2 (5 bases). Trimming left V 2 bases short and J 5 bases short, with 13 bases between. CDR1 KGHSH and CDR2 LQKENI come from the germline V gene. The CDR3 totals 14 residues. The DNA of the CDR3 is TGTGCCAGCTCACCATTGGAGGTTTGGGACGAGCAGTACTTC. Amino acids: CASSPLEVWDEQYF.

The CDR3 here is CASSRPGLAIYTQYF. Here the CDR3 DNA reads TGTGCCAGCAGCCGACCGGGACTAGCGATCTATACGCAGTATTTT. The chain uses TRBV5-6 and TRBJ2-3; TRBD2 aligns across 10 bases. This CDR3 spans 15 amino acids. After removal of 4 bases from V and 7 bases from J, the junction contained 9 bases not matched to a gene. Germline values: CDR1 SGHDT, CDR2 YYEEEE.

The chain uses TRBV7-8 and TRBJ2-3; possible D gene TRBD2, 6 bases. Germline lookup yields CDR1 SGHVS and CDR2 FQNEAQ. Trimming pared 3 bases from V and 2 bases from J, leaving 15 bases between. The CDR3 extends over 16 amino acids. The CDR3 coding sequence is TGTGCCAGCAGCTTGAATGCCGGGACTTACACAGATACGCAGTATTTT. Translating it yields CASSLNAGTYTDTQYF.

The V gene is TRBV4-3, the J gene TRBJ1-4, with TRBD1 as a possible D gene (5 bases). The CDR3 extends over 15 amino acids. Trimming stripped 0 bases from V and 8 bases from J, with 13 bases between. The V gene's germline CDR1 is LGHNA and CDR2 YSLEER. The DNA for the CDR3 is TGCGCCAGCAGCCAAGAGGGCAGGGAAAGCGAAAAACTGTTTTTT. Protein: CASSQEGRESEKLFF.

The CDR3 coding sequence is TGCGCCAGCAGCTTCCCCGGTTCCGGGGAGCTGTTTTTT. Its translation is CASSFPGSGELFF. The V call is TRBV5-1, the J call TRBJ2-2; D not resolved. The CDR3 is 13 amino acids. CDR1 and CDR2 (germline): SGHRS, YFSETQ. With 2 bases removed from V and 6 bases from J, the gap between germline ends came to 8 bases. The full variable domain, with the rest looked up from reference TRBV5-1 and TRBJ2-2, is KAGVTQTPRYLIKTRGQQVTLSCSPISGHRSVSWYQQTPGQGLQFLFEYFSETQRNKGNFPGRFSGRQFSNSRSEMNVSTLELGDSALYLCASSFPGSGELFFGEGSRLTVL.

The rearrangement joins TRBV19 to TRBJ1-2; TRBD1 agrees at 9 bases. Germline V gives CDR1 LNHDA, CDR2 SQIVND (reference sequence). CDR3 length: 16 residues. Trimming cost V 5 bases and J 3 bases; bases outside gene matches: 10. In nucleotides, the CDR3 is TGTGCCAGTAGTTCTCTCGGGACAGGGACGTACTATGGCTACACCTTC. It is translated as CASSSLGTGTYYGYTF.